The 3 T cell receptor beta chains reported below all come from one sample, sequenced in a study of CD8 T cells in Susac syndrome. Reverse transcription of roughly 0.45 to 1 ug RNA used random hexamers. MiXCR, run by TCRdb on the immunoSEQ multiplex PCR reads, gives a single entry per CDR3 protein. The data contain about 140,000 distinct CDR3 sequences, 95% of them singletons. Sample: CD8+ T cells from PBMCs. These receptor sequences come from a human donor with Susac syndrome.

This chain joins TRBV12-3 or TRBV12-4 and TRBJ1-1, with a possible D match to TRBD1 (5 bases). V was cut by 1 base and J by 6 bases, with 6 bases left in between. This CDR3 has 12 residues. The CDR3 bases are TGTGCCAGCAGTTTAGGGGGCGCTGAAGCTTTCTTT. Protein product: CASSLGGAEAFF.

The CDR3 sequence is CASSSQAQYF. In DNA form, the CDR3 reads TGTGCCAGCAGCTCCCAGGCGCAGTATTTT. V and J are TRBV7-9 and TRBJ2-3; D unresolved. The germline gives CDR1 SEHNR, CDR2 FQNEAQ (reference sequence). This CDR3 spans 10 amino acids. V lost 4 bases and J 10 bases, leaving 6 bases between the germline ends.

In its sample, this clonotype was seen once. CDR3 loop: CASSFGGYSYEQYF. CDR3 DNA: TGTGCCAGCAGCTTTGGCGGATACTCCTACGAGCAGTACTTC. V gene TRBV12-3 or TRBV12-4 combines with J gene TRBJ2-7; D unresolved. CDR3 length: 14 residues. With 6 bases removed from V and 0 bases from J, the gap between germline ends came to 12 bases.